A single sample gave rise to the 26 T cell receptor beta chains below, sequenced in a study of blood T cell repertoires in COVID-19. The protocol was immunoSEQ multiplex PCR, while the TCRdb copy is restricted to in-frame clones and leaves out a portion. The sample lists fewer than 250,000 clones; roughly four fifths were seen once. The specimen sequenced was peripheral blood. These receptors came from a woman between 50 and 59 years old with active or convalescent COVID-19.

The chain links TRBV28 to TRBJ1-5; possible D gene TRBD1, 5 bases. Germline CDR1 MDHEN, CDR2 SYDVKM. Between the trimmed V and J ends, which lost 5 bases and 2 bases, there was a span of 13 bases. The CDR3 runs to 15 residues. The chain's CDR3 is CASSPGGRGNQPQHF. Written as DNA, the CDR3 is TGTGCCAGCAGTCCGGGGGGGAGGGGCAATCAGCCCCAGCATTTT.

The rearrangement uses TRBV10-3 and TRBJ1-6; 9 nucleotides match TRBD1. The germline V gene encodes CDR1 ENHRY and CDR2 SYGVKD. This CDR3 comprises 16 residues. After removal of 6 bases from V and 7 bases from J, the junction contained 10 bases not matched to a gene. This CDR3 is CAIRGSSTGGNSPLHF. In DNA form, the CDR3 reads TGTGCCATCAGGGGGTCCTCGACAGGGGGGAATTCACCCCTCCACTTT.

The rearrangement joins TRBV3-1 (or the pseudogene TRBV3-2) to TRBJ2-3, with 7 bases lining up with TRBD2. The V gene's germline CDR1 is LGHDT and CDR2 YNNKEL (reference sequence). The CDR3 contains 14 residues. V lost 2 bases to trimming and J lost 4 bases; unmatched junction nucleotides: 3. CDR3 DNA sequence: TGTGCCAGCAGCCAACGGGGGGAGCCAGATACGCAGTATTTT. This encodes CASSQRGEPDTQYF.

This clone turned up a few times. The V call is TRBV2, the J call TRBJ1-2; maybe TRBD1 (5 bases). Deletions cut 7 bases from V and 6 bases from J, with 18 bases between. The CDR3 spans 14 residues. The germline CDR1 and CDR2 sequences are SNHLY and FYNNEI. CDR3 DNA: TGTGCCAGCAACGGCCCAGGGATCAGCAATGGCTACACCTTC. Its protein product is CASNGPGISNGYTF.

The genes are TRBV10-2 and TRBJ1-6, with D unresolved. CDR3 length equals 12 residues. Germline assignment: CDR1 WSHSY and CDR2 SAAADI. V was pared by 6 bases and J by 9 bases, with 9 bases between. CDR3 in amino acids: CASRSVSSPLHF. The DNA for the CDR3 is TGCGCCAGCAGGAGCGTGAGTTCACCCCTCCACTTT.

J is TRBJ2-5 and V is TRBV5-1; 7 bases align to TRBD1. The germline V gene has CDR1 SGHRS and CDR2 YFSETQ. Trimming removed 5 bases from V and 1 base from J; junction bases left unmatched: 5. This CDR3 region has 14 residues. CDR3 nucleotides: TGCGCCAGCAGTTTCCGGGACAGCCAAGAGACCCAGTACTTC. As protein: CASSFRDSQETQYF.

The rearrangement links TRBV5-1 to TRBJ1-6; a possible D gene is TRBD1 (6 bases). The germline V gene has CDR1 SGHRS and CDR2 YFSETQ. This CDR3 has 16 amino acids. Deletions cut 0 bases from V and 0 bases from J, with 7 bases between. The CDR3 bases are TGCGCCAGCAGCTTGGCAGGGGACTCCTATAATTCACCCCTCCACTTT. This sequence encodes CASSLAGDSYNSPLHF.

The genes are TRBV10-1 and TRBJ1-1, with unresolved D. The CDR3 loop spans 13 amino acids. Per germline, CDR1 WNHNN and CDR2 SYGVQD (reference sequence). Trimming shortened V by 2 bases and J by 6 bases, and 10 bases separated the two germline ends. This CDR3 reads CASSETPTSEAFF. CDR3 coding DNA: TGCGCCAGCAGTGAGACGCCGACATCTGAAGCTTTCTTT.

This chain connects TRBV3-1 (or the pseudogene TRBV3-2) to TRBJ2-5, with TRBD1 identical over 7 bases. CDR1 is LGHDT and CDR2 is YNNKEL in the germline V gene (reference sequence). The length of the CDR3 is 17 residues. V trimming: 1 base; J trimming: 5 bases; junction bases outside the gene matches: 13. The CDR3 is CASSQASGSTGVETQYF. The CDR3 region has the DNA TGTGCCAGCAGCCAAGCCTCGGGATCCACAGGGGTCGAGACCCAGTACTTC.

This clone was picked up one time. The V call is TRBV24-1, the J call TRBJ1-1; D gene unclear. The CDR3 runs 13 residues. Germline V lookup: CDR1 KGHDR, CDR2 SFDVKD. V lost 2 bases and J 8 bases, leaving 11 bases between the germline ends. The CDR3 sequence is CATSDSGKREAFF. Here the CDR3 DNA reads TGTGCCACCAGTGATTCCGGGAAGCGAGAAGCTTTCTTT.

CDR3 DNA sequence: TGCAGTGCTAGTACGGGGGTTAACACCCATGGCTACACCTTC. This translates into CSASTGVNTHGYTF. The gene calls are TRBV20-1 and TRBJ1-2; D possibly corresponds to TRBD1 (5 bases). Between the trimmed V and J ends, which lost 3 bases and 6 bases, there was a span of 17 bases. There are 14 residues in the CDR3. In germline, CDR1 is DFQATT, CDR2 SNEGSKA (reference sequence).

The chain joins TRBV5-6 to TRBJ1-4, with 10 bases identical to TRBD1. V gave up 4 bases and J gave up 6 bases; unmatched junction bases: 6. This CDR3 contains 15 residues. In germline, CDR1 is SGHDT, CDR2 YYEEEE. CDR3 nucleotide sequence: TGTGCCAGCAGCCGGATAGGGACAGGGGATGAAAAACTGTTTTTT. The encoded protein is CASSRIGTGDEKLFF.

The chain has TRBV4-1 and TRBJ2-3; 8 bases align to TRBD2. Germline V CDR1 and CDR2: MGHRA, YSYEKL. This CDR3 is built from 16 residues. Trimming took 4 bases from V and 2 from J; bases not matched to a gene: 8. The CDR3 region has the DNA TGCGCCAGCAGCCCGGGGGGGGCGGGCCACACAGATACGCAGTATTTT. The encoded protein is CASSPGGAGHTDTQYF.

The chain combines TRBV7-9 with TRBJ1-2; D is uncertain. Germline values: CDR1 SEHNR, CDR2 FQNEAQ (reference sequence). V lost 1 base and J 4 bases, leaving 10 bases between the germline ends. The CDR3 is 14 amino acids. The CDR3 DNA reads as TGTGCCAGCAGCTTAGGTATGGGCTCCTATGGCTACACCTTC. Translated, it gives CASSLGMGSYGYTF.

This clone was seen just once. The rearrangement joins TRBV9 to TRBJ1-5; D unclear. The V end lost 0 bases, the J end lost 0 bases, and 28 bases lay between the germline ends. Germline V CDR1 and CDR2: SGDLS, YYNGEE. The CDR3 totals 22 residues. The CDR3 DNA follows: TGTGCCAGCAGCGTAGGCGAGGGCGGTGTTACTTGGACCCGGTATAGCAATCAGCCCCAGCATTTT. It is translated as CASSVGEGGVTWTRYSNQPQHF.

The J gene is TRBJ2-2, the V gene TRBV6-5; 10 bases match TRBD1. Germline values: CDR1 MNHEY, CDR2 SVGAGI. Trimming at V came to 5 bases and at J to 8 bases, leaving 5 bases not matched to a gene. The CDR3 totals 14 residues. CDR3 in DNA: TGTGCCAGCAGTCCGTGGACAGGGGGAGGGGAGCTGTTTTTT. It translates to CASSPWTGGGELFF.

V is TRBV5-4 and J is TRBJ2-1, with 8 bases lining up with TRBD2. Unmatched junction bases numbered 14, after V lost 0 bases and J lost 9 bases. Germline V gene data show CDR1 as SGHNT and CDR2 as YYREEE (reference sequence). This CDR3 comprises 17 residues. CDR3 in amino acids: CASSLGGTRGSIGEQFF. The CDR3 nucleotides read TGTGCCAGCAGCTTGGGGGGGACTAGGGGTTCCATCGGTGAGCAGTTCTTC.

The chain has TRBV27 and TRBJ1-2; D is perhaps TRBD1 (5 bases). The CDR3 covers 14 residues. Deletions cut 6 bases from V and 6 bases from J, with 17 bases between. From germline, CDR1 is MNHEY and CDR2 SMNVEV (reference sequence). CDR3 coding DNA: TGTGCCAGCAGGACTTCGGGGGGGGGAAATGGCTACACCTTC. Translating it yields CASRTSGGGNGYTF.

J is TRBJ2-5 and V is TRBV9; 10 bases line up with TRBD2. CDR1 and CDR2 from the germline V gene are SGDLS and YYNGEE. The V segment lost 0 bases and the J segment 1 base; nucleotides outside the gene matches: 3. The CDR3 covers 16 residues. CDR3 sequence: CASSVAERGGQETQYF. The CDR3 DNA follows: TGTGCCAGCAGCGTAGCCGAGCGGGGGGGCCAAGAGACCCAGTACTTC.

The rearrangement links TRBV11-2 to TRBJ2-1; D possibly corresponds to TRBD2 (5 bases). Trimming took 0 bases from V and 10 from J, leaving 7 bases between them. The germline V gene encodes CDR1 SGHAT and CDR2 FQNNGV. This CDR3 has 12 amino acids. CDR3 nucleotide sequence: TGTGCCAGCAGCTTAGAAGGAGGCGAGCAGTTCTTC. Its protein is CASSLEGGEQFF.

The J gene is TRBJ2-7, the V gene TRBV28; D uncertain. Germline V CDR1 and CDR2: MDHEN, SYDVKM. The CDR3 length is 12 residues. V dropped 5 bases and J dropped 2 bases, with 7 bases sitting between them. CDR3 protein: CASSLQPYEQYF. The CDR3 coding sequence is TGTGCCAGCAGTCTACAGCCCTACGAGCAGTACTTC. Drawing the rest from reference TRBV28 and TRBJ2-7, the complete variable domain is DVKVTQSSRYLVKRTGEKVFLECVQDMDHENMFWYRQDPGLGLRLIYFSYDVKMKEKGDIPEGYSVSREKKERFSLILESASTNQTSMYLCASSLQPYEQYFGPGTRLTVT.

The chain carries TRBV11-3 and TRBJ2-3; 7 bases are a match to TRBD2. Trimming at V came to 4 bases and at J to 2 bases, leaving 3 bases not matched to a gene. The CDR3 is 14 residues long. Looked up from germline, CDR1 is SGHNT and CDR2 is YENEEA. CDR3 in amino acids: CASSSGTNTDTQYF. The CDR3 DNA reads TGTGCCAGCAGCTCGGGGACTAACACAGATACGCAGTATTTT.

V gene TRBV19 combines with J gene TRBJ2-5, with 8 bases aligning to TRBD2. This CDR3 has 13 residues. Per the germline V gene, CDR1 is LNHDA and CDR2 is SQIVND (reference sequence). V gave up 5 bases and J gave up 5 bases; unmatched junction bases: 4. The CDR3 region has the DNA TGTGCCAGTAGTCGGGCTAGCGGGGAGACCCAGTACTTC. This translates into CASSRASGETQYF.

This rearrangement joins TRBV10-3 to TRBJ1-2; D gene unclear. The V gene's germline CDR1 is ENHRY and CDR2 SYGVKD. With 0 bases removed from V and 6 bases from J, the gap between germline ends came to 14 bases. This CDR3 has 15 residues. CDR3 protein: CAISESGRKIDGYTF. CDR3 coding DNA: TGTGCCATCAGTGAGTCGGGCAGGAAGATAGATGGCTACACCTTC.

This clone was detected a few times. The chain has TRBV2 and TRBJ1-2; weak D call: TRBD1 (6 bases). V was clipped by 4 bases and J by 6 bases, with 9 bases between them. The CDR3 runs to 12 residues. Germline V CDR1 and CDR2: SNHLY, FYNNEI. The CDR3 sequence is CASSAGDHGYTF. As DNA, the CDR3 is TGTGCCAGCAGTGCAGGGGACCATGGCTACACCTTC.

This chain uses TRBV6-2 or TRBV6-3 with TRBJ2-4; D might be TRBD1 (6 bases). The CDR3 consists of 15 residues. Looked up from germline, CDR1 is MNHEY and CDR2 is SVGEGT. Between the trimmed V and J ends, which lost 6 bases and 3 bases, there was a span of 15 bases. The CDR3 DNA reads TGTGCCAGCAGCACGGGACAAAGCTACAAAAACATTCAGTACTTC. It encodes CASSTGQSYKNIQYF.